The 26 T cell receptor beta chains reported below all come from one sample, sequenced in a study of T cell repertoires in cytomegalovirus infection. Using its own MiXCR run on the reads, TCRdb lists one record per CDR3 protein. The sample consists of more than 400,000 distinct CDR3 sequences, about a quarter of them appearing once. The sample consisted of PBMCs. Receptors originate from a human donor in good health (CMV status not recorded). Some clones in this sample may be carry-over from other donors' samples.

There are a few counts of this clonotype. V is TRBV7-2 and J is TRBJ2-7; D not resolved. CDR3 length: 11 residues. Trimming removed 5 bases from V and 6 bases from J, with 8 bases in between. In germline, CDR1 is SGHTA, CDR2 FQGNSA. The CDR3 protein is CASSPFAEQYF. CDR3 sequence (DNA): TGTGCCAGCAGCCCCTTCGCCGAGCAGTACTTC.

This clonotype was found many times. The V gene is TRBV7-2, the J gene TRBJ2-7; TRBD1 aligns across 8 bases. The CDR3 totals 15 residues. V lost 5 bases, J lost 6 bases, and 12 bases stayed unmatched. Germline V gene data show CDR1 as SGHTA and CDR2 as FQGNSA. The CDR3: CASSETGTGVAEQYF. The CDR3 DNA follows: TGTGCCAGCAGCGAAACCGGGACAGGTGTTGCCGAGCAGTACTTC.

This clonotype was seen only a few times. The CDR3 nucleotides read TGTGCCAGTAGTACCCCTCCTTCGGGGCAGCCCCAGCATTTT. Its protein is CASSTPPSGQPQHF. The V and J genes are TRBV19 and TRBJ1-5, with no clear D. The V gene lost 4 bases and the J gene lost 7 bases, with 14 bases spanning the gap. The CDR3 is 14 residues long. Germline values: CDR1 LNHDA, CDR2 SQIVND (reference sequence). The full variable domain, with the rest looked up from reference TRBV19 and TRBJ1-5, is DGGITQSPKYLFRKEGQNVTLSCEQNLNHDAMYWYRQDPGQGLRLIYYSQIVNDFQKGDIAEGYSVSREKKESFPLTVTSAQKNPTAFYLCASSTPPSGQPQHFGDGTRLSIL.

V and J are TRBV3-1 and TRBJ2-5; 9 positions agree with TRBD1. V shed 9 bases, J shed 7 bases, and the junction held 12 bases outside the gene matches. The CDR3 sequence is 14 residues long. The germline gives CDR1 LGHDT, CDR2 YNNKEL (reference sequence). DNA of the CDR3: TGTGCCAGTCTATCCGGGACAGGGTTAGGGACCCAGTACTTC. Its translation: CASLSGTGLGTQYF.

V is TRBV5-1 and J is TRBJ2-1, with 8 nucleotides matching TRBD2. CDR1 is SGHRS and CDR2 is YFSETQ in the germline V gene. The CDR3 runs to 17 residues. The junction had 14 bases not matched to a gene; V was cut back by 5 bases and J by 4 bases. This chain's CDR3 is CASSAGLGGVRYNEQFF. The CDR3 DNA is TGCGCCAGCAGTGCGGGACTAGGAGGGGTAAGGTACAATGAGCAGTTCTTC.

This clonotype was picked up many times. The chain has TRBV28 and TRBJ1-2; 10 bases agree with TRBD1. Germline CDR1 MDHEN, CDR2 SYDVKM. V shed 5 bases and J 5 bases; nucleotides not matched to a gene: 5. CDR3 length equals 14 residues. The CDR3 DNA sequence: TGTGCCAGCAGTCCGGGACAGGGGCCGTATGGCTACACCTTC. This sequence encodes CASSPGQGPYGYTF.

This chain connects TRBV7-2 to TRBJ2-1, with TRBD2 matching 9 bases. Germline trimming cut 5 bases from V and 14 bases from J; bases unmatched to any gene: 7. Germline CDR1 and CDR2: SGHTA and FQGNSA. CDR3 length: 12 amino acids. CDR3 in amino acids: CASSLLAGGEFF. CDR3 nucleotide sequence: TGTGCCAGCAGCCTCCTGGCGGGAGGGGAGTTCTTC.

There are a few counts of this clonotype. The rearrangement joins TRBV6-2 or TRBV6-3 to TRBJ1-1, with TRBD1 as a possible D gene (6 bases). Deletions cut 5 bases from V and 4 bases from J, with 14 bases between. The CDR3 extends over 14 amino acids. Germline CDR1 is MNHEY and CDR2 is SVGEGT. CDR3 nucleotide sequence: TGTGCCAGCAGTCCCCCGGGGGCGATCACTGAAGCTTTCTTT. It is translated as CASSPPGAITEAFF.

This clonotype was observed a few times. The chain recombines TRBV6-1 with TRBJ2-1; 13 bases align to TRBD2. Germline V lookup: CDR1 MNHNS, CDR2 SASEGT. This CDR3 contains 17 residues. The junction had 11 bases not matched to a gene; V was cut back by 5 bases and J by 7 bases. The CDR3 bases are TGTGCCAGCAGTCGCTGGACTAGCGGGAGAGGGAGGAATGAGCAGTTCTTC. Its translation is CASSRWTSGRGRNEQFF.

The gene calls are TRBV10-3 and TRBJ1-1, with a possible D match to TRBD1 (6 bases). This CDR3 comprises 12 residues. CDR1 and CDR2 (germline): ENHRY, SYGVKD. V was clipped by 8 bases and J by 7 bases, with 14 bases between them. CDR3 DNA sequence: TGTGCCATCGGGGGGCCTCTCGTTGAAGCTTTCTTT. Encoded protein: CAIGGPLVEAFF.

V is TRBV6-1 and J is TRBJ1-5; a possible D gene is TRBD1 (5 bases). Germline lookup yields CDR1 MNHNS and CDR2 SASEGT. V lost 5 bases and J lost 4, with 24 bases in between. The CDR3 length is 18 residues. The CDR3 DNA reads TGTGCCAGCAGTTCGTTTACAGGTGTGGAGTTAGGTAATCAGCCCCAGCATTTT. Protein product: CASSSFTGVELGNQPQHF.

This clonotype was detected only a few times. This chain joins TRBV20-1 and TRBJ2-3, with 11 nucleotides matching TRBD1. J was trimmed by 6 bases and V by 5 bases; bases with no gene match: 10. CDR1 is DFQATT and CDR2 is SNEGSKA in the germline V gene (reference sequence). CDR3 length: 15 amino acids. CDR3: CSAHSGQGAADTQYF. The CDR3 DNA reads TGCAGTGCTCATTCAGGACAGGGGGCTGCGGATACGCAGTATTTT.

This clonotype was observed a handful of times. The chain links TRBV7-9 to TRBJ2-2; TRBD2 matches at 8 bases. The length of the CDR3 is 16 residues. Germline assignment: CDR1 SEHNR and CDR2 FQNEAQ (reference sequence). V shed 1 base and J 6 bases; nucleotides not matched to a gene: 7. The CDR3 here is CASSLGTGGPPGELFF. For the CDR3, the DNA is TGTGCCAGCAGCTTAGGAACGGGAGGGCCCCCCGGGGAGCTGTTTTTT. Drawing the rest from reference TRBV7-9 and TRBJ2-2, the complete variable domain is DTGVSQNPRHKITKRGQNVTFRCDPISEHNRLYWYRQTLGQGPEFLTYFQNEAQLEKSRLLSDRFSAERPKGSFSTLEIQRTEQGDSAMYLCASSLGTGGPPGELFFGEGSRLTVL.

This clonotype appeared a few times. The J gene is TRBJ2-3, the V gene TRBV2; TRBD2 agrees at 9 bases. The CDR3 is 16 amino acids. Germline CDR1 is SNHLY and CDR2 is FYNNEI. J lost 0 bases, V lost 5 bases, and 6 bases had no gene match. In DNA form, the CDR3 reads TGTGCCAGCAGTCCGATAGCGGGAGTCAGCACAGATACGCAGTATTTT. Translated: CASSPIAGVSTDTQYF.

This clonotype turned up a few times. The CDR3 sequence is CASSSTPYEQYF. DNA of the CDR3: TGTGCCAGCAGCTCAACCCCGTACGAGCAGTACTTC. V gene TRBV7-2 combines with J gene TRBJ2-7; unclear D gene. The germline CDR1 and CDR2 sequences are SGHTA and FQGNSA. Trimming cost V 4 bases and J 4 bases, with 8 bases left between them. This CDR3 is 12 amino acids long. Together with reference TRBV7-2 and TRBJ2-7, the CDR3 gives the full variable domain: GAGVSQSPSNKVTEKGKDVELRCDPISGHTALYWYRQSLGQGLEFLIYFQGNSAPDKSGLPSDRFSAERTGGSVSTLTIQRTQQEDSAVYLCASSSTPYEQYFGPGTRLTVT.

This chain uses TRBV11-2 with TRBJ2-3, with 8 bases matching TRBD1. V gave up 2 bases and J gave up 5 bases; unmatched junction bases: 15. Germline V gene data show CDR1 as SGHAT and CDR2 as FQNNGV. The CDR3 has 18 residues. CDR3 protein: CASSLRRGGQGLEDTQYF. CDR3 bases: TGTGCCAGCAGCTTAAGGAGGGGTGGACAGGGCCTCGAAGATACGCAGTATTTT.

A few counts support this clonotype. The rearrangement links TRBV5-6 to TRBJ2-5; 8 bases align to TRBD2. From germline, CDR1 is SGHDT and CDR2 YYEEEE. The trim removed 7 bases at V and 0 bases at J, leaving 2 bases unmatched. CDR3 length: 13 residues. Here the CDR3 DNA reads TGTGCCAGCGCGACTAGCGACCAAGAGACCCAGTACTTC. This translates into CASATSDQETQYF.

This clonotype appeared a few times. The V call is TRBV11-2, the J call TRBJ1-2; D uncertain. CDR3 length: 13 residues. Germline CDR1 SGHAT, CDR2 FQNNGV. Trimming took 5 bases from V and 6 from J, leaving 13 bases between them. Written as DNA, the CDR3 is TGTGCCAGCAGCCACTGGATGGGGAATGGCTACACCTTC. It specifies CASSHWMGNGYTF.

The chain joins TRBV28 to TRBJ2-5; no definite D call. CDR1 and CDR2 (germline): MDHEN, SYDVKM. The V end was cut by 2 bases, the J end by 7 bases, with 11 bases between. The CDR3 loop spans 13 amino acids. CDR3 sequence reads: CASSLLAYATQYF. CDR3 sequence (DNA): TGTGCCAGCAGTTTACTGGCTTATGCGACCCAGTACTTC.

The chain has TRBV28 and TRBJ2-5; 7 bases fit TRBD1. Germline-derived CDR1 and CDR2 are MDHEN and SYDVKM. Trimming cost V 5 bases and J 5 bases; bases outside gene matches: 5. The CDR3 runs 13 residues. Here the CDR3 reads CASSPGGEETQYF. The CDR3, as DNA: TGTGCCAGCAGTCCAGGGGGAGAGGAGACCCAGTACTTC.

This clonotype appeared a few times. The V call is TRBV7-8, the J call TRBJ2-1; 9 positions match TRBD1. Trimming at V came to 5 bases and at J to 4 bases, leaving 12 bases not matched to a gene. Germline V gives CDR1 SGHVS, CDR2 FQNEAQ. The CDR3 loop spans 17 amino acids. As DNA, the CDR3 is TGTGCCAGCAGCCCGGGGAGGACAGGGGCAAATTACAATGAGCAGTTCTTC. The encoded protein is CASSPGRTGANYNEQFF.

The chain couples TRBV19 to TRBJ1-6; 8 bases map to TRBD1. CDR1 and CDR2 (germline): LNHDA, SQIVND (reference sequence). With 3 bases clipped from V and 10 bases from J, the junction kept 8 bases outside the gene matches. The CDR3 sequence is 15 residues long. CDR3 DNA sequence: TGTGCCAGTAGTATTAGACGCAGGGGGCACTCACCCCTCCACTTT. As protein: CASSIRRRGHSPLHF.

This clonotype was recorded at least ten times. The chain is built from TRBV7-2 and TRBJ2-7; TRBD2 agrees at 7 bases. Unmatched junction bases numbered 4, after V lost 0 bases and J lost 5 bases. The length of the CDR3 is 14 residues. Germline values: CDR1 SGHTA, CDR2 FQGNSA. The CDR3 DNA is TGTGCCAGCAGCTTAGCGGGGCGGGAGAACGAGCAGTACTTC. Encoded protein: CASSLAGRENEQYF.

This chain links TRBV6-2 or TRBV6-3 with TRBJ2-1, with 7 bases fitting TRBD1. Losses at the gene ends were 2 bases for V and 6 bases for J; bases not matched to a gene: 10. Germline V CDR1 and CDR2: MNHEY, SVGEGT. The CDR3 has 16 residues. The DNA for the CDR3 is TGTGCCAGCAGTTACAACGACAGGGAGAAGGGCAATGAGCAGTTCTTC. As protein: CASSYNDREKGNEQFF.

This clonotype was seen at least ten times. V and J are TRBV6-2 or TRBV6-3 and TRBJ2-5, with 7 positions matching TRBD1. CDR3 length: 14 residues. Germline lookup yields CDR1 MNHEY and CDR2 SVGEGT. Losses at the gene ends were 4 bases for V and 5 bases for J; bases not matched to a gene: 7. This CDR3 is CASSSVDREETQYF. CDR3 sequence (DNA): TGTGCCAGCAGTTCCGTTGACAGGGAGGAGACCCAGTACTTC.

The chain joins TRBV29-1 to TRBJ2-7, with D uncertain. Trimming removed 5 bases at V and 1 base at J, with 9 bases between. Germline lookup yields CDR1 SQVTM and CDR2 ANQGSEA. The CDR3 is made up of 12 amino acids. The CDR3 here is CSVRIGSYEQYV. The CDR3 DNA sequence: TGCAGCGTTCGTATTGGGTCCTACGAGCAGTACGTC.